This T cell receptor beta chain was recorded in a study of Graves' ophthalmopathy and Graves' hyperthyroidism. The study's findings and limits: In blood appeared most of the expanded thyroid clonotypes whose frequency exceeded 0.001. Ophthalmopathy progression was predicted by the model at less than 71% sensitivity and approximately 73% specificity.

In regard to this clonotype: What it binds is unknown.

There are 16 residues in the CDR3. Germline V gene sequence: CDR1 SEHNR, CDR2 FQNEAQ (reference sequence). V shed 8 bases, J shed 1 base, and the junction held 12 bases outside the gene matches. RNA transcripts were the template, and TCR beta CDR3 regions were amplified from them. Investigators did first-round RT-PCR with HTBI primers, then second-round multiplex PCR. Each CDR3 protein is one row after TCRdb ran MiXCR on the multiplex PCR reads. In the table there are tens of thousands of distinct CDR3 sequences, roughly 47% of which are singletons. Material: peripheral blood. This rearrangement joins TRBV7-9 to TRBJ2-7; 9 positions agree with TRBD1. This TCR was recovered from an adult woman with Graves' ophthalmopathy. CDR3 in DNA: TGTGCCAGCTCACTTACCCTGGGGACAGGGTCCTACGAGCAGTACTTC. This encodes CASSLTLGTGSYEQYF.